This record looks at one T cell receptor (beta chain) sequence and its context. No antigen is known for it. Only in-frame clones appear in the TCRdb table, and some are missing; sequencing was by immunoSEQ multiplex PCR. The table has 15,000 to 20,000 clones, 95% to 96% seen once. The data were obtained in a study of a mutant IDH1 vaccine in newly diagnosed glioma. Findings and limits, study-wide: Among top peripheral T cell clonotypes, changes seemed unrelated to pseudoprogression.

Time point reported: baseline, week 1 (first vaccination visit). Treatment of the sample: pre-vaccination baseline after standard-of-care therapy. The CDR3 is 17 residues long. V was clipped by 8 bases and J by 1 base; unmatched bases: 15. Per the germline V gene, CDR1 is SGHVS and CDR2 is FQNEAQ. This chain connects TRBV7-8 to TRBJ2-5; 8 nucleotides align to TRBD2. This TCR came from a woman between 18 and 30 years old with glioma. Some clones in this sample may be carry-over from other donors' samples. Sequences were derived from peripheral blood mononuclear cells (PBMCs), sampled from a glioma patient treated with radiotherapy, temozolomide or both. The CDR3 loop is CASLYQGISGAQETQYF. The DNA of the CDR3 is TGTGCCAGCCTATATCAGGGCATTAGCGGGGCCCAAGAGACCCAGTACTTC. The full variable domain, with the rest looked up from reference TRBV7-8 and TRBJ2-5, is GAGVSQSPRYKVAKRGQDVALRCDPISGHVSLFWYQQALGQGPEFLTYFQNEAQLDKSGLPSDRFFAERPEGSVSTLKIQRTQQEDSAVYLCASLYQGISGAQETQYFGPGTRLLVL.